This entry lists 4 T cell receptor beta chains sequenced from one sample in a study of T cell changes during pregnancy in multiple sclerosis. The method was immunoSEQ multiplex PCR; TCRdb's version includes in-frame clones alone and lacks a portion of them. The sample lists under 40,000 clones, 93% occurring once. Sequences were derived from CD8+ T cells from peripheral blood mononuclear cells, sampled in the third trimester of pregnancy. The source of these receptors is a female donor with multiple sclerosis, enrolled in a pregnancy study.

The chain employs TRBV14 and TRBJ1-2; 7 nucleotides agree with TRBD1. Germline CDR1 SGHDN, CDR2 FVKESK. Losses at the gene ends were 0 bases for V and 4 bases for J; bases not matched to a gene: 8. The CDR3 consists of 16 residues. The CDR3 DNA sequence: TGTGCCAGCAGCCAAGATAGGAGAACAGGGGCCTATGGCTACACCTTC. This codes for CASSQDRRTGAYGYTF. Using reference TRBV14 and TRBJ1-2 for the parts outside the CDR3, the full variable domain is EAGVTQFPSHSVIEKGQTVTLRCDPISGHDNLYWYRRVMGKEIKFLLHFVKESKQDESGMPNNRFLAERTGGTYSTLKVQPAELEDSGVYFCASSQDRRTGAYGYTFGSGTRLTVV.

The chain links TRBV6-5 to TRBJ1-2; D is perhaps TRBD1 (5 bases). V lost 4 bases and J lost 3, with 15 bases in between. The germline CDR1 and CDR2 sequences are MNHEY and SVGAGI. There are 15 residues in the CDR3. For the CDR3, the DNA is TGTGCCAGCAGTTCGACAGTATTTCCGCACTATGGCTACACCTTC. It is translated as CASSSTVFPHYGYTF.

CDR3 amino acids: CASSLGRNTQYF. The CDR3 DNA is TGTGCCAGCAGCTTAGGTAGAAATACGCAGTATTTT. This chain links TRBV7-9 with TRBJ2-3; no clear D. This CDR3 comprises 12 residues. The germline gives CDR1 SEHNR, CDR2 FQNEAQ (reference sequence). The V gene lost 1 base and the J gene lost 7 bases, with 6 bases spanning the gap.

This chain joins TRBV9 and TRBJ2-2, with TRBD2 matching over 11 bases. V shed 3 bases, J shed 4 bases, and the junction held 8 bases outside the gene matches. The V gene's germline CDR1 is SGDLS and CDR2 YYNGEE. The CDR3 has 17 amino acids. This CDR3 is CASSGRSGGAPTGELFF. CDR3 sequence (DNA): TGTGCCAGCAGCGGTCGTAGCGGGGGGGCCCCCACCGGGGAGCTGTTTTTT.